These 12 T cell receptor beta chains were sequenced from one sample in a study of T cell responses to AZD1222 COVID-19 vaccine. Libraries were prepared by immunoSEQ multiplex PCR; TCRdb keeps only in-frame clonotypes and omits some of them. The sample lists more than 150,000 clones, 94% occurring once. This specimen consisted of peripheral blood, obtained 28 days after the second AZD1222 dose. The origin of the receptors is an adult who received the AZD1222 COVID-19 vaccine.

The chain recombines TRBV6-5 with TRBJ2-7; TRBD1 matches 9 bases. The CDR3 covers 15 residues. The J segment lost 7 bases and the V segment lost 6 bases, leaving 13 bases of the junction unmatched. Germline CDR1 is MNHEY and CDR2 is SVGAGI. CDR3 bases: TGTGCCAGCAGCAAATACCAACAGGGGGCTGGAGAGCAGTACTTC. This translates into CASSKYQQGAGEQYF.

The chain combines TRBV29-1 with TRBJ1-3, with a tentative D call TRBD1 (5 bases). The germline V and J ends were trimmed by 6 bases and 0 bases, with 18 bases remaining between them. The CDR3 contains 16 residues. Germline CDR1 and CDR2: SQVTM and ANQGSEA. CDR3 sequence: CSVYTRDASSGNTIYF. Here the CDR3 DNA reads TGCAGCGTGTACACCCGGGACGCGAGCTCTGGAAACACCATATATTTT.

The CDR3 nucleotides read TGTGCCAGCCTGGACGGAAACACTGAAGCTTTCTTT. Protein product: CASLDGNTEAFF. V usage is TRBV19 and J usage is TRBJ1-1; D gene unclear. This CDR3 has 12 residues. Germline V lookup: CDR1 LNHDA, CDR2 SQIVND (reference sequence). V gave up 9 bases and J gave up 2 bases, with 10 bases separating them.

The chain combines TRBV27 with TRBJ2-7; the D gene is possibly TRBD1 (5 bases). CDR3 length: 14 amino acids. V dropped 3 bases and J dropped 3 bases, with 12 bases sitting between them. Germline V gene data show CDR1 as MNHEY and CDR2 as SMNVEV (reference sequence). The CDR3 is CASSLGQFGYEQYF. The CDR3 coding sequence is TGTGCCAGCAGTTTGGGGCAGTTCGGCTACGAGCAGTACTTC.

The V and J genes are TRBV2 and TRBJ1-2; possible D gene TRBD1, 5 bases. The length of the CDR3 is 13 residues. Germline V CDR1 and CDR2: SNHLY, FYNNEI. V was trimmed by 7 bases and J by 4 bases, leaving 13 bases between them. CDR3 nucleotide sequence: TGTGCCAGCACCGGACAAGACCTCTATGGCTACACCTTC. Its protein is CASTGQDLYGYTF.

This clone was seen only once. The gene calls are TRBV2 and TRBJ2-1, with a weak D call TRBD1 (5 bases). V was cut by 4 bases and J by 8 bases, with 18 bases left in between. This CDR3 spans 15 amino acids. Germline V gene lookup returns CDR1 SNHLY and CDR2 FYNNEI. The CDR3 bases are TGTGCCAGCAGTGTCCGACAGTCGGGTTTACATGAGCAGTTCTTC. Amino acids: CASSVRQSGLHEQFF.

The chain recombines TRBV25-1 with TRBJ1-1; D gene unclear. Germline V CDR1 and CDR2: MGHDK, SYGVNS. V lost 6 bases, J lost 9 bases, and 8 bases lay in between. This CDR3 region has 10 residues. CDR3 amino acids: CASRGQQAFF. The DNA for the CDR3 is TGTGCCAGCAGGGGTCAGCAAGCTTTCTTT.

In this sample, this clone turned up once. The chain has TRBV6-6 and TRBJ1-4; D is uncertain. CDR1 and CDR2 (germline): MNHNY, SVGAGI (reference sequence). V was pared by 4 bases and J by 3 bases, with 9 bases between. This CDR3 is 14 amino acids long. The CDR3 DNA reads TGTGCCAGCAGTTTGGAGAGAGCTAATGAAAAACTGTTTTTT. This sequence encodes CASSLERANEKLFF.

The chain recombines TRBV7-9 with TRBJ1-1; D is unclear. CDR1 is SEHNR and CDR2 is FQNEAQ in the germline V gene (reference sequence). Trimming pared 6 bases from V and 1 base from J, leaving 9 bases between. This CDR3 region has 13 residues. The CDR3 DNA is TGTGCCAGCAGAAAAGGACCGAACACTGAAGCTTTCTTT. Translating gives CASRKGPNTEAFF.

This clone was recorded once. The CDR3 spells CASSEKDRNQETQYF. DNA for the CDR3: TGTGCCAGCAGCGAGAAGGACAGGAACCAAGAGACCCAGTACTTC. The genes are TRBV7-6 and TRBJ2-5; 7 nucleotides align to TRBD1. J was trimmed by 0 bases and V by 5 bases; bases with no gene match: 6. From germline, CDR1 is SGHVS and CDR2 FNYEAQ. The CDR3 loop spans 15 amino acids.

The V gene is TRBV9, the J gene TRBJ2-2; 11 nucleotides align to TRBD1. Per the germline V gene, CDR1 is SGDLS and CDR2 is YYNGEE. The J segment lost 5 bases and the V segment lost 1 base, leaving 4 bases of the junction unmatched. CDR3 length: 16 amino acids. The CDR3 DNA follows: TGTGCCAGCAGCGTATCCGGGACAGGGGGGACCGGGGAGCTGTTTTTT. Translated: CASSVSGTGGTGELFF. Full variable domain (missing parts from reference TRBV9 and TRBJ2-2): DSGVTQTPKHLITATGQRVTLRCSPRSGDLSVYWYQQSLDQGLQFLIQYYNGEERAKGNILERFSAQQFPDLHSELNLSSLELGDSALYFCASSVSGTGGTGELFFGEGSRLTVL.

This clone was detected once. The rearrangement uses TRBV6-5 and TRBJ2-7; D remains ambiguous. This CDR3 spans 12 amino acids. The ends were cut back, 8 bases at V and 7 bases at J, with 15 bases in the middle. Germline CDR1 is MNHEY and CDR2 is SVGAGI. This CDR3 reads CASYSPLGEQYF. In DNA form, the CDR3 reads TGTGCCAGCTATAGCCCCTTAGGGGAGCAGTACTTC.